These T cell receptor beta chains were read from a single sample in a study of blood T cell repertoires in COVID-19. Assay: immunoSEQ multiplex PCR; the TCRdb copy retains only in-frame clones and omits some. The sample records 90,000 to 140,000 clones, 75% to 85% being singletons. Sequencing was done on a sample of peripheral blood. These receptors were obtained from a woman between 65 and 79 years old with acute or convalescent COVID-19. The CDR3 runs from the conserved cysteine through the conserved F or W. The D gene is left open where the match is weak. Clone size is stated in some rows and not others, as once, few, many or a class when expanded.

J: TRBJ1-1; size: .; D: .; V: TRBV18; DNA: TGTGCCAGCTCGAGGGGGGGAACAACTGAAGCTTTCTTT; CDR3: CASSRGGTTEAFF
J: TRBJ1-2; size: .; D: .; V: TRBV5-1; DNA: TGCGCCAGCAGCTTGTTGGGACAAATAGTAAAGGGCTACACCTTC; CDR3: CASSLLGQIVKGYTF
J: TRBJ1-6; size: once; D: TRBD1; V: TRBV30; DNA: TGTGCCTGCGGGACAGGGGCTAATTCACCCCTCCACTTT; CDR3: CACGTGANSPLHF
J: TRBJ2-5; size: few; D: .; V: TRBV5-1; DNA: TGCGCCAGCAGCCAGCCTACCGCGGGACCACAAGAGACCCAGTACTTC; CDR3: CASSQPTAGPQETQYF
J: TRBJ1-2; size: few; D: .; V: TRBV9; DNA: TGTGCCAGCAGCGTAGACCGGGGATCTAACTATGGCTACACCTTC; CDR3: CASSVDRGSNYGYTF
J: TRBJ1-2; size: .; D: .; V: TRBV5-1; DNA: TGCGCCAGCAGCTCGAGACAAGGGGGACAAGGCTACACCTTC; CDR3: CASSSRQGGQGYTF
J: TRBJ2-3; size: .; D: .; V: TRBV5-5; DNA: TGTGCCAGCAGCTCTGCACACGGGGAAACAGATACGCAGTATTTT; CDR3: CASSSAHGETDTQYF
J: TRBJ2-7; size: .; D: TRBD1; V: TRBV2; DNA: TGTGCCAGCACCCCGGACAGGGGTAGGGCGTACTTC; CDR3: CASTPDRGRAYF
J: TRBJ1-4; size: .; D: .; V: TRBV2; DNA: TGTGCCAGCAGTTCACAGGGAGCAAATGAAAAACTGTTTTTT; CDR3: CASSSQGANEKLFF
J: TRBJ1-1; size: .; D: .; V: TRBV30; DNA: TGTGCCTGGAGTGTGGGGCCCGAAGCTTTCTTT; CDR3: CAWSVGPEAFF
J: TRBJ1-1; size: .; D: TRBD1; V: TRBV19; DNA: TGTGCCAGTAGTCCGAGACAGGGAGGCAACACTGAAGCTTTCTTT; CDR3: CASSPRQGGNTEAFF
J: TRBJ1-1; size: .; D: TRBD1; V: TRBV24-1; DNA: TGTGTCAGGGGGCAGGGGCACACTGAAGCTTTCTTT; CDR3: CVRGQGHTEAFF
J: TRBJ1-1; size: .; D: .; V: TRBV6-5; DNA: TGTGCCACTCGGGGACTGGGGAACACTGAAGCTTTCTTT; CDR3: CATRGLGNTEAFF
J: TRBJ2-1; size: .; D: TRBD2; V: TRBV7-6; DNA: TGTGCCAGCAGCTTACCGAACATAGGACTAGCGGGATCTTCCTACAATGAGCAGTTCTTC; CDR3: CASSLPNIGLAGSSYNEQFF
J: TRBJ2-5; size: few; D: TRBD2; V: TRBV7-8; DNA: TGTGCCAGCAGCCTAACTAGCGGGGCCCTAGAGACCCAGTACTTC; CDR3: CASSLTSGALETQYF
J: TRBJ2-7; size: .; D: .; V: TRBV12-3/TRBV12-4; DNA: TGTGCCAGCACCTTCGACGGGTCCTACGAGCAGTACTTC; CDR3: CASTFDGSYEQYF
J: TRBJ1-2; size: .; D: TRBD1; V: TRBV11-2; DNA: TGTGCCAGCAGCCAGACAGGGTTTGGCTACACCTTC; CDR3: CASSQTGFGYTF
J: TRBJ2-3; size: .; D: .; V: TRBV7-3; DNA: TGTGCCAGCAGCTTTAATGGAGCAGAGGATACGCAGTATTTT; CDR3: CASSFNGAEDTQYF
J: TRBJ2-3; size: once; D: .; V: TRBV29-1; DNA: TGCAGCGTACGTGAGGCAGATACGCAGTATTTT; CDR3: CSVREADTQYF
J: TRBJ2-1; size: .; D: TRBD1; V: TRBV6-2/TRBV6-3; DNA: TGTGCCAGCAGCCCCCGGACAGGGGACCCTCAGTGGGATGAGCAGTTCTTC; CDR3: CASSPRTGDPQWDEQFF
J: TRBJ1-2; size: .; D: .; V: TRBV9; DNA: TGTGCCAGCAGCGCCCCGGGAGCTAGAAATGGCTACACCTTC; CDR3: CASSAPGARNGYTF
J: TRBJ1-4; size: few; D: .; V: TRBV6-1; DNA: TGTGCCAGCAGTGAACGTGGAGGGGAAAAACTGTTTTTT; CDR3: CASSERGGEKLFF
J: TRBJ1-2; size: .; D: TRBD1; V: TRBV7-2; DNA: TGTGCCAGCAGCCTAGGACAGGGGTCCTATGGCTACACCTTC; CDR3: CASSLGQGSYGYTF
J: TRBJ1-5; size: .; D: TRBD1; V: TRBV11-2; DNA: TGTGCCAGCAGCTTAGGTGCAGGGGGCGATCAGCCCCAGCATTTT; CDR3: CASSLGAGGDQPQHF
J: TRBJ2-5; size: once; D: TRBD2; V: TRBV2; DNA: TGTGCCAGCAGTGGGCTAGCGGGGGGGACTCAAGAGACCCAGTACTTC; CDR3: CASSGLAGGTQETQYF
J: TRBJ2-3; size: .; D: TRBD2; V: TRBV7-2; DNA: TGTGCCAGCAGCCAAACTAGCGGGGACACAGATACGCAGTATTTT; CDR3: CASSQTSGDTDTQYF
J: TRBJ2-3; size: .; D: TRBD2; V: TRBV4-2; DNA: TGTGCCAGCGGTCCTAGCGGGAGTGATACAGATACGCAGTATTTT; CDR3: CASGPSGSDTDTQYF
J: TRBJ2-5; size: .; D: .; V: TRBV6-2/TRBV6-3; DNA: TGTGCCAGCAGTTATGCGAGCGGTTGGGCGGAGACCCAGTACTTC; CDR3: CASSYASGWAETQYF
J: TRBJ1-3; size: .; D: .; V: TRBV5-5; DNA: TGTGCCAGCAGCTTGGAGGGGAAGGGAAACACCATATATTTT; CDR3: CASSLEGKGNTIYF
J: TRBJ2-7; size: .; D: TRBD2; V: TRBV9; DNA: TGTGCCAGCGCCAGCGGGGATTTATCCTACGAGCAGTACTTC; CDR3: CASASGDLSYEQYF
J: TRBJ2-5; size: .; D: TRBD2; V: TRBV7-6; DNA: TGTGCCAGCAGCTTAGGGCTAGCGGGGTGGGAGACCCAGTACTTC; CDR3: CASSLGLAGWETQYF
J: TRBJ2-7; size: .; D: .; V: TRBV10-2; DNA: TGCGCCACCTTTGGGCAGGGCGAATACGAGCAGTACTTC; CDR3: CATFGQGEYEQYF
J: TRBJ2-7; size: .; D: TRBD2; V: TRBV4-3; DNA: TGCGCCAGCAGCCCTCAAGTGATGGGGGGACCTAGCGGGAGGCACGAGCAGTACTTC; CDR3: CASSPQVMGGPSGRHEQYF
J: TRBJ2-1; size: .; D: TRBD2; V: TRBV7-9; DNA: TGTGCCAGCTCCTTACATACTAGCGGGAGATACTATGAGCAGTTCTTC; CDR3: CASSLHTSGRYYEQFF
J: TRBJ1-5; size: .; D: TRBD1; V: TRBV19; DNA: TGTGCCAGTAGTAGAAAAACAGGGGTCGATAGCAATCAGCCCCAGCATTTT; CDR3: CASSRKTGVDSNQPQHF
J: TRBJ1-6; size: .; D: .; V: TRBV6-5; DNA: TGTGCCAGCAGTTACTCGACAGGATATAATTCACCCCTCCACTTT; CDR3: CASSYSTGYNSPLHF
J: TRBJ2-5; size: .; D: .; V: TRBV28; DNA: TGTGCCAGCCAAGTGAGGGGGGAGACCCAGTACTTC; CDR3: CASQVRGETQYF
J: TRBJ2-5; size: .; D: .; V: TRBV6-6; DNA: TGTGCCAGCAGTTACTCAGCGGAGACCCAGTACTTC; CDR3: CASSYSAETQYF
J: TRBJ2-7; size: once; D: TRBD1; V: TRBV29-1; DNA: TGCAGCGTTGAAGACCGGTTAGGACAGGGGGTCCCCTACGAGCAGTACTTC; CDR3: CSVEDRLGQGVPYEQYF
J: TRBJ2-1; size: few; D: .; V: TRBV25-1; DNA: TGTGCCAGCAGTGCCAGGGTGAGCTCCTACAATGAGCAGTTCTTC; CDR3: CASSARVSSYNEQFF
J: TRBJ2-7; size: .; D: TRBD2; V: TRBV7-8; DNA: TGTGCCAGCAGCCAAGGACTAGCTCGGGGCTACGAGCAGTACTTC; CDR3: CASSQGLARGYEQYF
J: TRBJ1-2; size: .; D: TRBD1; V: TRBV11-2; DNA: TGTGCCAGCAGCTTTACCGGCGCCGGGACAGGAGGCGGCTACACCTTC; CDR3: CASSFTGAGTGGGYTF